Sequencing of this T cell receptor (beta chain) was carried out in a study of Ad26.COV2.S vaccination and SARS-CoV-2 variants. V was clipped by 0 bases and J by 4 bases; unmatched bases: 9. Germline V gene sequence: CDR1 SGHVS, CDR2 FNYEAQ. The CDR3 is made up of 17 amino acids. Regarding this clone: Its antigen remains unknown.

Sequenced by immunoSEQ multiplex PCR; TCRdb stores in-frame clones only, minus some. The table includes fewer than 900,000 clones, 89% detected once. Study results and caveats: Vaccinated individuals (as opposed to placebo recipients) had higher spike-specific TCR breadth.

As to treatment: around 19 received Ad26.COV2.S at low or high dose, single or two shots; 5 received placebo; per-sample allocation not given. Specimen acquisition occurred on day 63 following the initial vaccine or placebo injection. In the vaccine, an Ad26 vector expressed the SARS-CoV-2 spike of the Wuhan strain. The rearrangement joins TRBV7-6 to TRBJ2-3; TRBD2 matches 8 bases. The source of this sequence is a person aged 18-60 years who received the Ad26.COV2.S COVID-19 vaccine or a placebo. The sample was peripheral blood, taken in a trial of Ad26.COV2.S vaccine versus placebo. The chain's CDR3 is CASSLAVFSGIADTQYF. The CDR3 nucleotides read TGTGCCAGCAGCTTAGCTGTTTTTAGCGGGATCGCAGATACGCAGTATTTT. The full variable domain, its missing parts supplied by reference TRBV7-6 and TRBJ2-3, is GAGVSQSPRYKVTKRGQDVALRCDPISGHVSLYWYRQALGQGPEFLTYFNYEAQQDKSGLPNDRFSAERPEGSISTLTIQRTEQRDSAMYRCASSLAVFSGIADTQYFGPGTRLTVL.